This TCR beta chain was profiled in a study of cytomegalovirus exposure and HLA in healthy donors. At the level of the study: Roughly 80 million unique TCRs from HLA-typed donors made up an early data release.

The PCR employed 60 Vbeta primers together with 13 Jbeta primers. Some clones are missing from TCRdb's copy, which holds only in-frame ones; the method was immunoSEQ multiplex PCR. The sample lists 140,000 to 150,000 clones; about four fifths were seen once. General observations from the study: 164 TCR beta chains were listed as cytomegalovirus-associated. The study reported that TCR beta sequences accurately predicted HLA-A and HLA-B alleles in most subjects. Sequencing artifact likely explains a cluster of highly shared sequence variants.

In regard to this clone: Its specificity is unknown.

The CDR3 is made up of 14 amino acids. V was shortened by 1 base and J by 4 bases, with 10 bases between the two germline ends. The germline CDR1 and CDR2 sequences are MGHRA and YSYEKL. This TCR was sampled from a man aged 40-49 years in good health and CMV-seronegative. The chain links TRBV4-1 to TRBJ1-1, with D tentatively TRBD1 (6 bases). The sample comprised PBMCs. Here the CDR3 DNA reads TGCGCCAGCAGCCAAGTGGGCAGGGGCACTGAAGCTTTCTTT. Residues: CASSQVGRGTEAFF.